What follows are 22 T cell receptor beta chains derived from one specimen sequenced in a study of blood T cell repertoires in COVID-19. The repertoire was sequenced with immunoSEQ multiplex PCR; TCRdb's copy has only in-frame clones and lacks some. Altogether under 250,000 clones are present, roughly nine tenths being singletons, with the ten largest covering 3.5% to 4%. Sequenced input: PBMCs or T cells enriched from blood (not recorded which). The receptors shown here come from a woman in her twenties or thirties with acute COVID-19.

The rearrangement uses TRBV5-8 and TRBJ1-6, with D maybe TRBD1 (5 bases). Trimming stripped 1 base from V and 8 bases from J, with 10 bases between. The germline gives CDR1 SGHTS, CDR2 YDEGEE. CDR3 length equals 14 residues. The CDR3 reads CASSLRGSHSPLHF. As DNA, the CDR3 is TGTGCCAGCAGCTTGAGGGGCAGCCATTCACCCCTCCACTTT.

V gene TRBV13 combines with J gene TRBJ1-1; the match to TRBD1 covers 8 bases. The V gene end was trimmed by 2 bases and the J gene end by 1 base; junction bases not matched to a gene: 6. This CDR3 has 16 amino acids. Germline values: CDR1 PRHDT, CDR2 FYEKMQ (reference sequence). The CDR3 sequence is CASSLRQGATNTEAFF. For the CDR3, the DNA is TGTGCCAGCAGCTTAAGGCAGGGGGCAACGAACACTGAAGCTTTCTTT.

This chain links TRBV19 with TRBJ2-6; 7 nucleotides line up with TRBD1. This CDR3 comprises 20 residues. V dropped 2 bases and J dropped 0; count of bases not matched to a gene: 13. Germline V gives CDR1 LNHDA, CDR2 SQIVND (reference sequence). The DNA of the CDR3 is TGTGCCAGTAGTATAATCCCCTGGACAGGCAGCGACTCTGGGGCCAACGTCCTGACTTTC. Its translation is CASSIIPWTGSDSGANVLTF.

This clone was detected a few times. This chain connects TRBV27 to TRBJ1-6, with a possible D match to TRBD1 (5 bases). V lost 4 bases and J 8 bases, leaving 12 bases between the germline ends. This CDR3 has 14 amino acids. CDR1 and CDR2 from the germline V gene are MNHEY and SMNVEV (reference sequence). Here the CDR3 reads CASSYGGTHSPLHF. Here the CDR3 DNA reads TGTGCCAGCAGTTATGGGGGGACCCATTCACCCCTCCACTTT.

The CDR3 region is CATSRLTSGGSKRETQYF. DNA of the CDR3: TGTGCCACCAGCAGATTAACTAGCGGGGGCTCCAAGAGGGAGACCCAGTACTTC. This chain uses TRBV15 with TRBJ2-5; 11 bases align to TRBD2. The germline CDR1 and CDR2 sequences are LNHNV and YYDKDF (reference sequence). The CDR3 length is 18 residues. With V trimmed by 2 bases and J by 5 bases, 13 bases remained unmatched.

This clone was counted once. This CDR3 reads CASQDTRNQPQHF. In DNA form, the CDR3 reads TGTGCCAGTCAGGACACTCGCAATCAGCCCCAGCATTTT. J is TRBJ1-5 and V is TRBV19, with D perhaps TRBD1 (5 bases). Germline V gene lookup returns CDR1 LNHDA and CDR2 SQIVND (reference sequence). This CDR3 is built from 13 residues. V was shortened by 8 bases and J by 2 bases, with 10 bases between the two germline ends.

V is TRBV27 and J is TRBJ2-7, with 14 bases fitting TRBD2. The germline CDR1 and CDR2 sequences are MNHEY and SMNVEV (reference sequence). The CDR3 runs to 20 residues. Trimming took 5 bases from V and 1 from J; bases not matched to a gene: 16. As DNA, the CDR3 is TGTGCCAGCAGTACCTTTCGACTAGCGGGGGGGCCTAGATTATCCTACGAGCAGTACTTC. Amino acid sequence: CASSTFRLAGGPRLSYEQYF.

The V call is TRBV18, the J call TRBJ1-2; possibly TRBD1 for D (5 bases). The germline V and J ends were trimmed by 2 bases and 5 bases, with 18 bases remaining between them. Germline loops: CDR1 KGHSH, CDR2 LQKENI. The length of the CDR3 is 16 residues. For the CDR3, the DNA is TGTGCCAGCTCACCAAGTCAAGGGGAAATGGGGTATGGCTACACCTTC. Protein: CASSPSQGEMGYGYTF.

The CDR3 coding sequence is TGTGCCAGCAGTACGGAGCAGGGGGTAGGCAATCAGCCCCAGCATTTT. It encodes CASSTEQGVGNQPQHF. The genes are TRBV2 and TRBJ1-5, with 7 bases lining up with TRBD1. Trimming took 5 bases from V and 2 from J; bases not matched to a gene: 9. This CDR3 contains 16 residues. The V gene's germline CDR1 is SNHLY and CDR2 FYNNEI. The whole variable domain, filled in from reference TRBV2 and TRBJ1-5, reads EPEVTQTPSHQVTQMGQEVILRCVPISNHLYFYWYRQILGQKVEFLVSFYNNEISEKSEIFDDQFSVERPDGSNFTLKIRSTKLEDSAMYFCASSTEQGVGNQPQHFGDGTRLSIL.

The chain is built from TRBV7-9 and TRBJ2-7; TRBD1 aligns across 7 bases. The CDR3 is 13 amino acids. Losses at the gene ends were 6 bases for V and 6 bases for J; bases not matched to a gene: 8. Germline CDR1 SEHNR, CDR2 FQNEAQ (reference sequence). The CDR3 sequence: CASSTDRMAEQYF. The CDR3 DNA is TGTGCCAGCAGTACGGACAGGATGGCCGAGCAGTACTTC.

This clone was recorded once. The V gene is TRBV24-1, the J gene TRBJ2-7; 7 nucleotides align to TRBD1. Trimming took 5 bases from V and 3 from J; bases not matched to a gene: 6. The V gene's germline CDR1 is KGHDR and CDR2 SFDVKD. The CDR3 runs to 14 residues. CDR3 sequence: CATSGKGQLYEQYF. The CDR3 coding sequence is TGTGCCACCAGTGGGAAGGGACAGCTCTACGAGCAGTACTTC.

The chain couples TRBV10-3 to TRBJ2-7; the D gene is possibly TRBD2 (6 bases). V was pared by 1 base and J by 7 bases, with 17 bases between. From germline, CDR1 is ENHRY and CDR2 SYGVKD. The CDR3 length is 15 residues. CDR3 bases: TGTGCCATCAGTGAGTTACCAACCGTAGGGAGGGAGCAGTACTTC. Translation gives CAISELPTVGREQYF.

The chain uses TRBV19 and TRBJ2-2; 7 nucleotides align to TRBD2. Germline V gene data show CDR1 as LNHDA and CDR2 as SQIVND (reference sequence). This CDR3 spans 14 amino acids. V was clipped by 3 bases and J by 6 bases; unmatched bases: 4. The CDR3 spells CASSMRLAAGELFF. Written as DNA, the CDR3 is TGTGCCAGTAGTATGAGACTAGCCGCCGGGGAGCTGTTTTTT.

The CDR3 nucleotides read TGTGCCAGCAGCCCCACCGCGGGGGTTTACAATGAGCAGTTCTTC. It codes for CASSPTAGVYNEQFF. The V call is TRBV7-3, the J call TRBJ2-1; 7 bases are shared with TRBD2. The J segment lost 4 bases and the V segment lost 5 bases, leaving 8 bases of the junction unmatched. The CDR3 is made up of 15 amino acids. The germline gives CDR1 SGHTA, CDR2 FQGTGA. Complete variable domain (other parts from reference TRBV7-3 and TRBJ2-1): GAGVSQTPSNKVTEKGKYVELRCDPISGHTALYWYRQSLGQGPEFLIYFQGTGAADDSGLPNDRFFAVRPEGSVSTLKIQRTERGDSAVYLCASSPTAGVYNEQFFGPGTRLTVL.

The V and J genes are TRBV12-3 or TRBV12-4 and TRBJ1-1; D not resolved. Trimming took 5 bases from V and 0 from J, leaving 7 bases between them. CDR3 length: 13 residues. The CDR3 DNA sequence: TGTGCCAGCAGTCAGTTTCTGAACACTGAAGCTTTCTTT. Translated: CASSQFLNTEAFF.

CDR3 nucleotide sequence: TGTGCCAGCAGTTCAACCCGACAGTTCCAAGAGACCCAGTACTTC. It is translated as CASSSTRQFQETQYF. The V and J genes are TRBV28 and TRBJ2-5; a possible D gene is TRBD1 (5 bases). Germline CDR1 MDHEN, CDR2 SYDVKM. V was shortened by 4 bases and J by 1 base, with 13 bases between the two germline ends. The CDR3 is 15 residues long.

The gene calls are TRBV3-1 (or the pseudogene TRBV3-2) and TRBJ2-7; the D gene is possibly TRBD2 (6 bases). Trimming shortened V by 4 bases and J by 4 bases, and 29 bases separated the two germline ends. Germline V gene sequence: CDR1 LGHDT, CDR2 YNNKEL (reference sequence). This CDR3 has 19 amino acids. The CDR3 here is CASSPPGTEGICVGYEQYF. The CDR3, as DNA: TGTGCCAGCAGCCCCCCCGGGACGGAGGGAATTTGTGTTGGGTACGAGCAGTACTTC.

The chain joins TRBV30 to TRBJ1-6; D is perhaps TRBD1 (5 bases). The V end lost 3 bases, the J end lost 8 bases, and 5 bases lay between the germline ends. There are 11 residues in the CDR3. CDR1 and CDR2 (germline): GTSNPN, SVGIG (reference sequence). CDR3 loop: CAWRTDSPLHF. The CDR3 bases are TGTGCCTGGAGGACAGATTCACCCCTCCACTTT.

This chain links TRBV6-2 or TRBV6-3 with TRBJ2-7, with TRBD2 identical over 9 bases. The CDR3 is 14 amino acids. The germline V gene has CDR1 MNHEY and CDR2 SVGEGT. V shed 2 bases, J shed 3 bases, and the junction held 2 bases outside the gene matches. For the CDR3, the DNA is TGTGCCAGCAGTTACGCGGGGGGGAGCTACGAGCAGTACTTC. It specifies CASSYAGGSYEQYF.

The chain combines TRBV14 with TRBJ1-2, with TRBD1 identical over 9 bases. Germline V CDR1 and CDR2: SGHDN, FVKESK. V shed 4 bases, J shed 4 bases, and the junction held 7 bases outside the gene matches. The CDR3 covers 15 residues. The CDR3 DNA reads TGTGCCAGCAGCCCCCGACAGGGGGTTGGCTATGGCTACACCTTC. Translating gives CASSPRQGVGYGYTF.

The chain links TRBV7-2 to TRBJ2-2, with 9 bases lining up with TRBD2. Germline V CDR1 and CDR2: SGHTA, FQGNSA. This CDR3 has 15 residues. The trim removed 3 bases at V and 5 bases at J, leaving 4 bases unmatched. DNA for the CDR3: TGTGCCAGCAGCTTCTCCCTAGCGGGGACCGGGGAGCTGTTTTTT. This encodes CASSFSLAGTGELFF.

The count of this clone is one. The rearrangement links TRBV24-1 to TRBJ2-7; the match to TRBD1 covers 9 bases. From germline, CDR1 is KGHDR and CDR2 SFDVKD. The CDR3 consists of 16 residues. Unmatched junction bases numbered 7, after V lost 3 bases and J lost 2 bases. The CDR3 loop reads CATSDLVGTGTYEQYF. The CDR3 DNA reads as TGTGCCACCAGTGATCTGGTCGGGACAGGGACCTACGAGCAGTACTTC.